This entry concerns a single TCR beta chain. The data stem from a study of blood T cell repertoires in COVID-19. Study-level background: The origin of the acute and convalescent COVID-19 samples was the United States, Italy and Spain.

Using immunoSEQ multiplex PCR, the repertoire was profiled, and TCRdb retains in-frame clones only, with some absent. This table has 70,000 to 95,000 clones, 89% appearing once. This clonotype was obtained from an elderly woman with active COVID-19. Material for sequencing was peripheral blood.

DNA of the CDR3: TGTGCCAGCAGCCGGACAGGGAACGAGCAGTACTTC. This sequence encodes CASSRTGNEQYF. This rearrangement joins TRBV6-5 to TRBJ2-7, with 8 nucleotides matching TRBD1. J gave up 5 bases and V 6 bases, and 3 bases lay outside the gene matches. Germline V lookup: CDR1 MNHEY, CDR2 SVGAGI. The CDR3 is 12 residues long.